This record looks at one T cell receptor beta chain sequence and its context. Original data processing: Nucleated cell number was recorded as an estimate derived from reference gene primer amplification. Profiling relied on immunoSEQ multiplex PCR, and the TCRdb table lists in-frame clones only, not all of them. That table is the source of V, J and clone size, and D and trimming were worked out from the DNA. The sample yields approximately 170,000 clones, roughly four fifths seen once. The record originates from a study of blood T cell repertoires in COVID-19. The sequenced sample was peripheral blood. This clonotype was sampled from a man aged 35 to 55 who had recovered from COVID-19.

CDR3 bases: TGTGCCAGTAGTGAGCAAGAGGTCCACGAGCAGTACTTC. Its protein product is CASSEQEVHEQYF. The V call is TRBV19, the J call TRBJ2-7, with D unclear. Germline assignment: CDR1 LNHDA and CDR2 SQIVND (reference sequence). Deletions cut 5 bases from V and 5 bases from J, with 13 bases between. This CDR3 spans 13 amino acids.